This T cell receptor (beta chain) was profiled in a study of T cell responses to AZD1222 COVID-19 vaccine. Background on the study: Pooled in the analysis were second doses at about 4 or about 12 weeks. Findings and caveats of the study: It should be noted that donors were predominantly white British and more often female, and clonal diversity was possibly underestimated. Dominant CD4 TCR responses targeted spike regions 160-218 and 743-854. Just six AZD1222 recipients were seropositive at baseline.

Concerning this clone: Its target is not known.

TCRdb's copy holds only in-frame clones and misses some; the assay was immunoSEQ multiplex PCR. The sample includes around 70,000 clones, 65% to 80% of them seen just once. With 1 base clipped from V and 5 bases from J, the junction kept 9 bases outside the gene matches. The CDR3 covers 16 residues. Looked up from germline, CDR1 is LGHNA and CDR2 is YNFKEQ. Sequencing used peripheral blood, obtained on day 0 of AZD1222 vaccination. The TCR comes from an adult in good health. This sequence joins TRBV4-2 and TRBJ2-3; 7 bases agree with TRBD2. The CDR3 sequence is CASSQVGTIRVDTQYF. The CDR3 coding sequence is TGTGCCAGCAGCCAAGTGGGGACTATCCGAGTAGATACGCAGTATTTT.